The rows below give T cell receptor beta chains drawn from one sample of a study of blood T cell repertoires in COVID-19. Profiling relied on immunoSEQ multiplex PCR, and the TCRdb table lists in-frame clones only, not all of them. Here the sample spans roughly 25,000 clones, 86% being singletons. Sequences were obtained from peripheral blood. These receptors were taken from a human donor with active COVID-19. The donor label of this sample is uncertain. Each CDR3 is given with its conserved first and last residue. A D gene is named only where the DNA matches it firmly. Size is omitted from some rows. Given values are once, few, many or a class for expanded clones.

v_call,j_call,clone_size,d_call,cdr3_aa,cdr3_nt
TRBV5-5,TRBJ1-4,NA,NA,CASSLFGTNEKLFF,TGTGCCAGCAGCTTGTTCGGGACTAATGAAAAACTGTTTTTT
TRBV29-1,TRBJ1-4,NA,NA,CSVRVRSEKLFF,TGCAGCGTCAGGGTAAGGAGCGAAAAACTGTTTTTT
TRBV6-4,TRBJ2-3,NA,NA,CASSIRATDTQYF,TGTGCCAGCAGCATCAGGGCCACAGATACGCAGTATTTT
TRBV6-5,TRBJ1-2,NA,TRBD1,CASSAGGRNGYTF,TGTGCCAGTTCGGCAGGGGGCAGGAATGGCTACACCTTC
TRBV29-1,TRBJ2-3,NA,TRBD2,CSVKVVGGGEYHDTQYF,TGCAGCGTTAAGGTCGTCGGCGGGGGGGAATATCACGATACGCAGTATTTT
TRBV6-5,TRBJ1-2,NA,NA,CASSYSSQGTRYTF,TGTGCCAGCAGTTACTCGTCCCAGGGAACGCGCTACACCTTC
TRBV19,TRBJ2-7,NA,NA,CASSLSGQDYEQYF,TGTGCCAGTAGCTTATCGGGACAAGACTACGAGCAGTACTTC
TRBV11-3,TRBJ2-7,few,NA,CASSEYGSASYEQYF,TGTGCCAGCAGCGAGTACGGGAGTGCCTCCTACGAGCAGTACTTC
TRBV9,TRBJ1-5,NA,NA,CASSSGALADQPQHF,TGTGCCAGCAGCTCCGGGGCGCTAGCGGATCAGCCCCAGCATTTT
TRBV6-5,TRBJ2-5,NA,TRBD1,CASKEGAHAGETQYF,TGTGCCAGCAAAGAGGGGGCGCACGCTGGAGAGACCCAGTACTTC
TRBV6-5,TRBJ2-5,NA,NA,CASSYTRWAETQYF,TGTGCCAGCAGTTACACAAGGTGGGCGGAGACCCAGTACTTC
TRBV28,TRBJ2-3,NA,NA,CASSFRFRSDTQYF,TGTGCCAGCAGTTTCAGGTTTAGATCAGATACGCAGTATTTT
TRBV5-1,TRBJ2-3,NA,NA,CASSLANQGLDTQYF,TGCGCCAGCAGCTTGGCTAACCAGGGACTTGATACGCAGTATTTT
TRBV10-3,TRBJ1-2,NA,NA,CAIRTDSSIYGYTF,TGTGCCATCAGGACCGACAGCTCAATTTATGGCTACACCTTC